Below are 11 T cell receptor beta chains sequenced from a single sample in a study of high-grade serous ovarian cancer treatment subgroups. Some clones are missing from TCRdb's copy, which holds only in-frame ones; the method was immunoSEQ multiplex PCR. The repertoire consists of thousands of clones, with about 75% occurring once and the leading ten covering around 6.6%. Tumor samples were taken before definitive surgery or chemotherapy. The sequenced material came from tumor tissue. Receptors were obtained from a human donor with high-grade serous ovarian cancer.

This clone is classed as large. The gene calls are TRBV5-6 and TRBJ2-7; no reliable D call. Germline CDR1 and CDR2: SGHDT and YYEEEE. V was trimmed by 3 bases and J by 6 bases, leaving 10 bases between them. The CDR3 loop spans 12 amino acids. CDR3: CASSSTAVEQYF. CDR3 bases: TGTGCCAGCAGCTCGACCGCAGTCGAGCAGTACTTC.

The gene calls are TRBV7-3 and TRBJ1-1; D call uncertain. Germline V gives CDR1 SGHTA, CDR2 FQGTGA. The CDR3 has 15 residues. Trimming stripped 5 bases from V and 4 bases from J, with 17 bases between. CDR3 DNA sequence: TGTGCCAGCAGCCCGTTTCCGGCGCTGGGCACTGAAGCTTTCTTT. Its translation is CASSPFPALGTEAFF.

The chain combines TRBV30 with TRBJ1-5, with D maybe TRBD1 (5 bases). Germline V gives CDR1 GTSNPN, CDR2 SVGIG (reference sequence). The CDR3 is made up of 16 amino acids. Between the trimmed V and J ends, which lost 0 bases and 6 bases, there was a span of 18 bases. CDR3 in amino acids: CAWSVGDLRFSQPQHF. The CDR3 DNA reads TGTGCCTGGAGTGTAGGGGATTTAAGATTTAGTCAGCCCCAGCATTTT.

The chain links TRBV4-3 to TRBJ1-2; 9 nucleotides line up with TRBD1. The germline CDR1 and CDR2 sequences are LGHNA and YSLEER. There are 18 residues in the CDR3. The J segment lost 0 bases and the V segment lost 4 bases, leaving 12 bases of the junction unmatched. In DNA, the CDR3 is TGCGCCAGCAGCCCCCACGGGACAGGGAACCCTGCTAACTATGGCTACACCTTC. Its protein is CASSPHGTGNPANYGYTF.

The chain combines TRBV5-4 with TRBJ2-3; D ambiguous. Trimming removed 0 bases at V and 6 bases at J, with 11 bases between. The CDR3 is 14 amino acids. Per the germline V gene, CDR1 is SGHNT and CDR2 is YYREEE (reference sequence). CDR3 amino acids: CASSLGGNRDTQYF. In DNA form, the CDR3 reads TGTGCCAGCAGCTTGGGGGGTAACCGGGATACGCAGTATTTT.

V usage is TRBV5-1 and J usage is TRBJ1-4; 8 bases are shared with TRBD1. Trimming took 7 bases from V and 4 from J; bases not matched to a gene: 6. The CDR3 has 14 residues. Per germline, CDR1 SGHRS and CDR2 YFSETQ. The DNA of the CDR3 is TGCGCCAGCCAACTCGGACAGGGTAATGAAAAACTGTTTTTT. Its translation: CASQLGQGNEKLFF.

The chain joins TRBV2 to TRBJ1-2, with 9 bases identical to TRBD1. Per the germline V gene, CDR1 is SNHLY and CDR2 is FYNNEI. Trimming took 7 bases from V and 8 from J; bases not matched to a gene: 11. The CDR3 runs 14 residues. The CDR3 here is CASTTQGANSGYTF. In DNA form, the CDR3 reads TGTGCCAGCACAACACAGGGGGCCAACAGCGGCTACACCTTC.

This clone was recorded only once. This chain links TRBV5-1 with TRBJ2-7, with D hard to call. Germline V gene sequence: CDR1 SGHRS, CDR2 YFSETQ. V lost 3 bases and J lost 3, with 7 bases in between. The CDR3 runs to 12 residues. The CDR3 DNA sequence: TGCGCCAGCAGCTCAACTGGCTACGAGCAGTACTTC. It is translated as CASSSTGYEQYF.

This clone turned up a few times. The chain's CDR3 is CASKRWGLHNEQFF. CDR3 sequence (DNA): TGTGCCAGCAAACGCTGGGGCCTACACAATGAGCAGTTCTTC. The chain is built from TRBV27 and TRBJ2-1; tentatively, D is TRBD1 (5 bases). Per the germline V gene, CDR1 is MNHEY and CDR2 is SMNVEV (reference sequence). There are 14 residues in the CDR3. Trimming took off 7 bases at V and 5 bases at J, with 15 bases between the two ends.

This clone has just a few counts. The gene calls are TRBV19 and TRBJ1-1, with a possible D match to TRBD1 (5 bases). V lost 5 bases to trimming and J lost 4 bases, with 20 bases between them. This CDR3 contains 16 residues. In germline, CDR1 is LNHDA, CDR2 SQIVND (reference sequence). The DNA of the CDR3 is TGTGCCAGTAGTCCTCGGCTCAGGGAGAGAGGCACTGAAGCTTTCTTT. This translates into CASSPRLRERGTEAFF.

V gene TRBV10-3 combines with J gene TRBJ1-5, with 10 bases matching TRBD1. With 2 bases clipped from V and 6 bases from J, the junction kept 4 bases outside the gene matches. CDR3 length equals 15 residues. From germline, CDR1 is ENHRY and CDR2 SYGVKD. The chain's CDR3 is CAISEGDRGIQPQHF. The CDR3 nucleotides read TGTGCCATCAGTGAGGGGGACAGGGGTATTCAGCCCCAGCATTTT.